This TCR beta chain appears in the sequencing data of a study of cytomegalovirus exposure and HLA in healthy donors. Study as a whole: An early data release held about 85 million unique TCRs from HLA-typed donors.

PCR employed 60 Vbeta and 13 Jbeta primers. Assay used: immunoSEQ multiplex PCR; TCRdb lists only in-frame clones, some missing. The profile shows tens of thousands of clones, 50% to 80% of them singletons. The V end was cut by 4 bases, the J end by 1 base, with 13 bases between. The CDR3 extends over 15 amino acids. Germline CDR1 SGHRS, CDR2 YFSETQ. This clone turned up a few times. Sequenced sample: PBMCs. The chain uses TRBV5-1 and TRBJ2-3; D may be TRBD2 (5 bases). The sequence was collected from a man aged 25-45 years in good health and CMV-seronegative. For the CDR3, the DNA is TGCGCCAGCAGCCAGCTCCGGGGTGGCACAGATACGCAGTATTTT. Amino acid sequence: CASSQLRGGTDTQYF. The complete variable domain, with remaining parts taken from reference TRBV5-1 and TRBJ2-3, reads KAGVTQTPRYLIKTRGQQVTLSCSPISGHRSVSWYQQTPGQGLQFLFEYFSETQRNKGNFPGRFSGRQFSNSRSEMNVSTLELGDSALYLCASSQLRGGTDTQYFGPGTRLTVL.